What follows is one T cell receptor (beta chain) and its context. The PCR used 52 TRBV and 13 TRBJ primers. Here immunoSEQ multiplex PCR was the method, and the copy in TCRdb shows in-frame clones only, minus some. Of approximately 2,000 clones detected, roughly 66% appear once; the ten largest clones hold 33%. The entry originates in a study of regulatory T cells. The CDR3 sequence is 14 residues long. V was cut by 5 bases and J by 0 bases, with 8 bases left in between. CDR1 SGHVS and CDR2 FQNEAQ come from the germline V gene. The sequence was obtained from a person younger than 45 with CD3G deficiency. This chain links TRBV7-8 with TRBJ2-1, with a tentative D call TRBD1 (6 bases). Sequenced input: CD8+ T cells sorted from blood. For the CDR3, the DNA is TGTGCCAGCAGCCAAGGGGGCTCCTACAATGAGCAGTTCTTC. This gives the protein CASSQGGSYNEQFF.